The entry below gives a single T cell receptor beta chain sequence along with its context. Mismatch with germline at one junction end may stem from a read error. The data are from a study of technical replicates of blood from several donors. Germline V gene lookup returns CDR1 SGHNT and CDR2 YYREEE (reference sequence). The CDR3 spans 12 residues. This table comes from immunoSEQ multiplex PCR, and its TCRdb copy is limited to in-frame clones, with some not included. The data contain under 90,000 clones, approximately 94% of them singletons. The origin of this receptor is a human donor in good health. This chain connects TRBV5-4 to TRBJ1-2; D is uncertain. The sequencing input was T cells isolated from PBMCs. The CDR3 reads CASSRGSYDYTF. The CDR3 DNA follows: TGTGCCAGCAGCCGGGGTTCCTATGACTACACCTTC.